The entry below describes one T cell receptor beta chain. The antigen remains undetermined. The data were taken from a study of cytomegalovirus exposure and HLA in healthy donors. Across the whole study: About 80 million unique TCRs, all from HLA-typed donors, were included in an early release of the data.

Study outcomes and limitations: The study carried out a later analysis of TCR beta sequences. It associated around 17,000 of them with specific HLA alleles at a false discovery rate of 0.05.

Vbeta (60) and Jbeta (13) primers were used in the PCR. The repertoire was sequenced with immunoSEQ multiplex PCR; TCRdb's copy has only in-frame clones and lacks some. The repertoire holds 100,000 or so clones, about two thirds seen once, with 4.5% to 5.5% in the top ten. This CDR3 has 14 amino acids. The V gene end was trimmed by 4 bases and the J gene end by 5 bases; junction bases not matched to a gene: 9. Germline V gene lookup returns CDR1 SGHRS and CDR2 YFSETQ. This TCR derives from a woman aged 25 to 39 in good health and CMV-seropositive. Sequencing was done on a sample of PBMCs. The J gene is TRBJ2-7, the V gene TRBV5-1, with 7 bases fitting TRBD1. The CDR3 protein is CASSPDRVRDEQYF. The CDR3 bases are TGCGCCAGCAGCCCTGACAGGGTGCGTGACGAGCAGTACTTC. Based on the CDR3 plus reference TRBV5-1 and TRBJ2-7, the full variable domain is KAGVTQTPRYLIKTRGQQVTLSCSPISGHRSVSWYQQTPGQGLQFLFEYFSETQRNKGNFPGRFSGRQFSNSRSEMNVSTLELGDSALYLCASSPDRVRDEQYFGPGTRLTVT.